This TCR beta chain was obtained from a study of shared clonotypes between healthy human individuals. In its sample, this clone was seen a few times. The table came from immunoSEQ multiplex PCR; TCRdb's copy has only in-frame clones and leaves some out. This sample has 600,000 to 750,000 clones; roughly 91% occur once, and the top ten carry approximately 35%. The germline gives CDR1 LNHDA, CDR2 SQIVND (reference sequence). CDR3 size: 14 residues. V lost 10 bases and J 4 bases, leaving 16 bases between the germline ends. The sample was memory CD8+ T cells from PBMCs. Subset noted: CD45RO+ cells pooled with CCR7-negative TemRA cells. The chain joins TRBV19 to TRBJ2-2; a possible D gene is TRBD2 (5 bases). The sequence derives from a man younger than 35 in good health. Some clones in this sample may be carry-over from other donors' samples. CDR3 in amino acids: CATKGVFVTGELFF. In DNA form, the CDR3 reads TGTGCCACCAAGGGAGTGTTTGTCACCGGGGAGCTGTTTTTT.